One and the same sample provided the 9 T cell receptor beta chains below, sequenced in a study of blood T cells in healthy people across ages. The authors ran a second PCR of roughly 6 to 12 cycles using a sample-barcoded 5' primer and a J-beta primer mix. TCRdb used MiXCR to reprocess the 5' RACE reads, holding one entry per CDR3 protein. There are fewer than 800,000 distinct CDR3 sequences in the sample; about 52% occur only once, and roughly 31% lies in the top ten. The sample comprised blood. Receptors originate from a woman aged 55 to 70 in good health.

The chain employs TRBV29-1 and TRBJ1-1, with 8 bases lining up with TRBD1. This CDR3 comprises 15 residues. Germline lookup yields CDR1 SQVTM and CDR2 ANQGSEA. V shed 4 bases and J 7 bases; nucleotides not matched to a gene: 14. CDR3 in amino acids: CSVGMGQAVRYEAFF. The CDR3 bases are TGCAGCGTTGGGATGGGACAGGCCGTTCGATATGAAGCTTTCTTT. Using reference TRBV29-1 and TRBJ1-1 for the parts outside the CDR3, the full variable domain is SAVISQKPSRDICQRGTSLTIQCQVDSQVTMMFWYRQQPGQSLTLIATANQGSEATYESGFVIDKFPISRPNLTFSTLTVSNMSPEDSSIYLCSVGMGQAVRYEAFFGQGTRLTVV.

This clonotype was detected only a few times. The chain uses TRBV7-3 and TRBJ2-6; TRBD1 matches at 7 bases. The germline V gene has CDR1 SGHTA and CDR2 FQGTGA. The CDR3 loop spans 16 amino acids. The trim removed 2 bases at V and 3 bases at J, leaving 4 bases unmatched. The CDR3 DNA sequence: TGTGCCAGCAGCTTACAACCAGGGGGTGGGGCCAACGTCCTGACTTTC. It is translated as CASSLQPGGGANVLTF.

The chain is built from TRBV18 and TRBJ2-7; tentative D call: TRBD2 (6 bases). The CDR3 sequence is 16 residues long. Germline V gives CDR1 KGHSH, CDR2 LQKENI. V lost 6 bases and J 0 bases, leaving 18 bases between the germline ends. CDR3 nucleotides: TGTGCCAGCTCTGAGGCCGGGACTCGGGGCTCCTACGAGCAGTACTTC. It encodes CASSEAGTRGSYEQYF.

Only a few counts were recorded for this clonotype. This chain links TRBV2 with TRBJ2-5, with 7 bases identical to TRBD2. The CDR3 contains 13 residues. From germline, CDR1 is SNHLY and CDR2 FYNNEI. The V and J ends lost 6 bases and 5 bases, in that order; junction bases with no gene match: 6. Here the CDR3 DNA reads TGTGCCAGCAGCGCGACTAGCCCGGAGACCCAGTACTTC. It codes for CASSATSPETQYF. Full variable domain (rest looked up from reference TRBV2 and TRBJ2-5): EPEVTQTPSHQVTQMGQEVILRCVPISNHLYFYWYRQILGQKVEFLVSFYNNEISEKSEIFDDQFSVERPDGSNFTLKIRSTKLEDSAMYFCASSATSPETQYFGPGTRLLVL.

Only a few counts were recorded for this clonotype. The chain uses TRBV4-2 and TRBJ2-5, with TRBD2 identical over 8 bases. The CDR3 extends over 14 amino acids. CDR1 and CDR2 (germline): LGHNA, YNFKEQ. The junction had 1 base not matched to a gene; V was cut back by 2 bases and J by 2 bases. The CDR3 bases are TGTGCCAGCAGCCAACGACTAGCGCAAGAGACCCAGTACTTC. This translates into CASSQRLAQETQYF.

In this sample, this clonotype turned up a few times. The gene calls are TRBV25-1 and TRBJ1-1; 10 nucleotides align to TRBD1. V lost 10 bases, J lost 5 bases, and 7 bases stayed unmatched. The CDR3 loop spans 13 amino acids. Per the germline V gene, CDR1 is MGHDK and CDR2 is SYGVNS. CDR3 sequence reads: CATRTGGWTEAFF. The CDR3 coding sequence is TGTGCCACCCGGACAGGGGGTTGGACTGAAGCTTTCTTT.

This chain connects TRBV5-5 to TRBJ2-7; 10 positions match TRBD2. The CDR3 length is 15 residues. V was pared by 4 bases and J by 3 bases, with 7 bases of the junction left unmatched. Germline CDR1 is SGHKS and CDR2 is YYEKEE (reference sequence). This CDR3 reads CASSVGLAGDYEQYF. The CDR3 coding sequence is TGTGCCAGCAGCGTTGGCCTAGCGGGAGACTACGAGCAGTACTTC.

Ten or more counts support this clonotype. Here the CDR3 DNA reads TGTGCCAGCACCTCGGGACTAGCGGAGACTCCTAGCACAGATACGCAGTATTTT. Protein sequence: CASTSGLAETPSTDTQYF. The V call is TRBV7-3, the J call TRBJ2-3; 11 bases line up with TRBD2. Germline-derived CDR1 and CDR2 are SGHTA and FQGTGA. V was clipped by 7 bases and J by 0 bases; unmatched bases: 12. This CDR3 comprises 18 residues.

V usage is TRBV20-1 and J usage is TRBJ1-2, with 10 bases identical to TRBD1. The CDR3 is 16 amino acids. The trim removed 5 bases at V and 8 bases at J, leaving 17 bases unmatched. The V gene's germline CDR1 is DFQATT and CDR2 SNEGSKA (reference sequence). This CDR3 is CSADSFQGQGLDGYTF. In nucleotides, the CDR3 is TGCAGTGCTGATAGTTTTCAGGGACAGGGGTTGGACGGCTACACCTTC.